Many counts were recorded for the clone carrying this TCR beta chain. Its specificity is not known. TCR beta CDR3 region amplification was performed from RNA transcripts. The HTBI primer set was used in a first-round RT-PCR of the TCR CDR3. TCRdb re-analysed the multiplex PCR reads in MiXCR, keeping a single row per CDR3 protein. This sample has approximately 400,000 distinct CDR3 sequences, with 14% found just once. Hyperthyroidism was newly diagnosed in patients aged 18 to 65 (duration under 2 months). Using around 10 ml of fresh peripheral blood, PBMCs were prepared. This record belongs to a study of T cells in Graves' hyperthyroidism and ophthalmopathy. Study-wide points: The model forecast ophthalmopathy, anticipating it by a median about 7 months before onset.

This sequence originates from a woman aged 60-75 years with Graves' hyperthyroidism. The sequencing sample was made of blood.

CDR3 DNA: TGTGCCACCAGTAACAGGGAATCTCAGCCCCAGCATTTT. Translating it yields CATSNRESQPQHF. This chain links TRBV24-1 with TRBJ1-5; D might be TRBD1 (6 bases). The CDR3 totals 13 residues. Germline V gene data show CDR1 as KGHDR and CDR2 as SFDVKD. V was shortened by 6 bases and J by 6 bases, with 11 bases between the two germline ends.